The 21 T cell receptor beta chains below were found in one sample sequenced in a study of T cells after yellow fever vaccination. MiXCR, applied by TCRdb to the 5' RACE reads, yields one record per CDR3 protein. The sample shows 250,000 to 300,000 distinct CDR3 sequences, roughly 9% of them seen only once. The source material was CD4+ T cells sorted from PBMCs, sampled 5 days after the yellow fever booster vaccination. These receptors all stem from a man younger than 35 who received the YFV17D yellow fever vaccine.

This clonotype was seen a few times. The chain couples TRBV12-3 or TRBV12-4 to TRBJ2-3; TRBD2 matches at 13 bases. This CDR3 comprises 15 residues. After removal of 5 bases from V and 4 bases from J, the junction contained 3 bases not matched to a gene. The CDR3 spells CASSRTSGGADTQYF. The CDR3, as DNA: TGTGCCAGCAGTCGAACTAGCGGGGGGGCAGATACGCAGTATTTT.

This clonotype was seen a handful of times. The genes are TRBV3-1 and TRBJ1-1; 7 nucleotides agree with TRBD1. Trimming took 1 base from V and 12 from J; bases not matched to a gene: 8. There are 13 residues in the CDR3. CDR1 and CDR2 from the germline V gene are LGHDT and YNNKEL (reference sequence). Here the CDR3 reads CASSQGQDRVSFF. DNA for the CDR3: TGTGCCAGCAGCCAAGGACAAGACAGGGTGTCTTTCTTT. Combining the CDR3 with reference TRBV3-1 and TRBJ1-1 gives the whole variable domain DTAVSQTPKYLVTQMGNDKSIKCEQNLGHDTMYWYKQDSKKFLKIMFSYNNKELIINETVPNRFSPKSPDKAHLNLHINSLELGDSAVYFCASSQGQDRVSFFGQGTRLTVV.

As for this clonotype: A much larger clonotype is one base distant, so this may be a read error. The chain is built from TRBV4-3 and TRBJ2-7; D might be TRBD1 (5 bases). The V gene's germline CDR1 is LGHNA and CDR2 YSLEER. CDR3 length equals 18 residues. Trimming pared 3 bases from V and 0 bases from J, leaving 21 bases between. The CDR3 sequence: CASSHDPGVGRDSYEQYV. The CDR3, as DNA: TGCGCCAGCAGCCACGATCCCGGCGTGGGCAGGGACTCCTACGAGCAGTACGTC.

In this sample, this clonotype turned up a few times. The chain carries TRBV4-2 and TRBJ1-5; no definite D call. This CDR3 has 14 residues. Trimming left V 4 bases short and J 2 bases short, with 9 bases between. CDR1 and CDR2 from the germline V gene are LGHNA and YNFKEQ. CDR3 in amino acids: CASSRQDGNQPQHF. For the CDR3, the DNA is TGTGCCAGCAGCCGCCAGGACGGCAATCAGCCCCAGCATTTT.

This clonotype has more than one count but fewer than ten. This chain joins TRBV5-1 and TRBJ2-1; TRBD2 agrees at 10 bases. With 4 bases clipped from V and 0 bases from J, the junction kept 4 bases outside the gene matches. This CDR3 region has 16 residues. The germline V gene encodes CDR1 SGHRS and CDR2 YFSETQ. Here the CDR3 reads CASSVSGGFSYNEQFF. CDR3 bases: TGCGCCAGCAGCGTTAGCGGGGGGTTCTCCTACAATGAGCAGTTCTTC.

The chain links TRBV4-3 to TRBJ1-2, with 9 nucleotides matching TRBD1. The germline V gene encodes CDR1 LGHNA and CDR2 YSLEER. Trimming took 0 bases from V and 4 from J; bases not matched to a gene: 3. The CDR3 runs to 15 residues. The CDR3 loop is CASSQEAGQGYGYTF. The CDR3 DNA reads TGCGCCAGCAGCCAAGAAGCGGGACAGGGCTATGGCTACACCTTC.

This chain joins TRBV12-3 or TRBV12-4 and TRBJ1-6; D perhaps matches TRBD1 (6 bases). The CDR3 is 15 residues long. Deletions cut 6 bases from V and 1 base from J, with 10 bases between. CDR3 in DNA: TGTGCCAGCAGCCCCGACAGGTCCTATAATTCACCCCTCCACTTT. Its protein product is CASSPDRSYNSPLHF.

In DNA, the CDR3 is TGCGCCAGCAGTGAGGCCAATAGACAGGGGGATGGCTACACCTTC. Translated, it gives CASSEANRQGDGYTF. This rearrangement joins TRBV10-2 to TRBJ1-2; 9 bases align to TRBD1. CDR3 size: 15 residues. In germline, CDR1 is WSHSY, CDR2 SAAADI. After removal of 2 bases from V and 6 bases from J, the junction contained 7 bases not matched to a gene.

The rearrangement uses TRBV7-9 and TRBJ2-2; D unclear. CDR1 SEHNR and CDR2 FQNEAQ come from the germline V gene (reference sequence). The V and J ends lost 3 bases and 3 bases respectively, with 8 bases between them. The CDR3 runs to 14 residues. The CDR3 region is CASSFNGYTGELFF. CDR3 DNA: TGTGCCAGCAGCTTCAACGGATACACCGGGGAGCTGTTTTTT.

A few counts support this clonotype. The chain is built from TRBV27 and TRBJ1-2; no definite D call. The CDR3 is 12 residues long. V dropped 9 bases and J dropped 6 bases, with 14 bases sitting between them. Per the germline V gene, CDR1 is MNHEY and CDR2 is SMNVEV (reference sequence). CDR3 DNA: TGTGCCAGGAATCGGTCGGGCCATGGCTACACCTTC. It yields the protein CARNRSGHGYTF.

The chain links TRBV6-6 to TRBJ1-2, with D perhaps matching TRBD1 (6 bases). Trimming took off 2 bases at V and 1 base at J, with 14 bases between the two ends. Per the germline V gene, CDR1 is MNHNY and CDR2 is SVGAGI (reference sequence). The CDR3 runs 16 residues. CDR3 DNA: TGTGCCAGCAGTTACACCGTGGGACACGTTAACTATGGCTACACCTTC. This encodes CASSYTVGHVNYGYTF.

A note on this clonotype: A much larger clone lies one base from this, so it may be a read error. This chain links TRBV7-2 with TRBJ2-1, with TRBD1 matching 11 bases. The CDR3 runs 13 residues. The germline V gene has CDR1 SGHTA and CDR2 FQGNSA. CDR3 DNA: TGTGCCTGCAGCTTCGGGACAGGGGGGAAGCAGTTCTTC. Encoded protein: CACSFGTGGKQFF.

This sequence joins TRBV5-5 and TRBJ2-7; D ambiguous. CDR1 and CDR2 (germline): SGHKS, YYEKEE (reference sequence). Trimming pared 0 bases from V and 9 bases from J, leaving 10 bases between. There are 12 residues in the CDR3. The DNA for the CDR3 is TGTGCCAGCAGCTTGGACCTCACCGGGCAGTACTTC. The encoded protein is CASSLDLTGQYF.

Comment on this clonotype: At one end the junction does not follow the germline gene, possibly because of a read error. The gene calls are TRBV20-1 and TRBJ2-3; 8 nucleotides line up with TRBD2. CDR1 and CDR2 (germline): DFQATT, SNEGSKA (reference sequence). The CDR3 spans 12 residues. The CDR3 here is CCARGGALVRYF. DNA for the CDR3: TGCTGTGCTCGGGGGGGGGCGTTGGTTCGGTATTTT.

This clonotype was observed a few times. This chain joins TRBV7-9 and TRBJ2-1; D gene uncertain. The CDR3 has 13 amino acids. Per the germline V gene, CDR1 is SEHNR and CDR2 is FQNEAQ (reference sequence). V was pared by 5 bases and J by 10 bases, with 15 bases between. The CDR3 nucleotides read TGTGCCAGCAGCCAACGTGCGGCTTTAGAGCAGTTCTTC. Amino acids: CASSQRAALEQFF.

This clonotype has at least ten counts. The gene calls are TRBV7-2 and TRBJ2-7, with D possibly TRBD1 on 5 matching bases. This CDR3 contains 15 residues. The V and J ends lost 5 bases and 6 bases respectively, with 20 bases between them. The V gene's germline CDR1 is SGHTA and CDR2 FQGNSA. As DNA, the CDR3 is TGTGCCAGCAGCCCCAAGTCTCGGCAGGGAAGCGAGCAGTACTTC. Translation gives CASSPKSRQGSEQYF.

This clonotype appeared many times. This chain connects TRBV7-2 to TRBJ2-5, with D hard to call. This CDR3 region has 14 residues. The germline CDR1 and CDR2 sequences are SGHTA and FQGNSA. Trimming stripped 5 bases from V and 1 base from J, with 11 bases between. This CDR3 is CASSLGRAQETQYF. CDR3 DNA sequence: TGTGCCAGCAGCCTAGGTCGGGCCCAAGAGACCCAGTACTTC.

The chain joins TRBV5-8 to TRBJ2-5; either TRBD1 or TRBD2 may fit D (5 bases each). Trimming removed 3 bases at V and 5 bases at J, with 11 bases between. The CDR3 has 13 residues. The germline gives CDR1 SGHTS, CDR2 YDEGEE. The CDR3 DNA reads as TGTGCCAGCAGCTCGGGACCGGGGGAGACCCAGTACTTC. Translating gives CASSSGPGETQYF.

This clonotype occurred a few times. The chain combines TRBV5-1 with TRBJ2-3; 10 positions agree with TRBD2. There are 20 residues in the CDR3. Looked up from germline, CDR1 is SGHRS and CDR2 is YFSETQ. The trim removed 4 bases at V and 0 bases at J, leaving 17 bases unmatched. The chain's CDR3 is CASSKSILAGPTYSTDTQYF. The CDR3 DNA is TGCGCCAGCAGCAAGTCTATACTAGCGGGGCCTACCTATAGCACAGATACGCAGTATTTT.

The chain recombines TRBV18 with TRBJ2-7, with D maybe TRBD1 (6 bases). CDR1 and CDR2 from the germline V gene are KGHSH and LQKENI. The CDR3 covers 14 residues. The germline V and J ends were trimmed by 2 bases and 6 bases, with 14 bases remaining between them. The CDR3 bases are TGTGCCAGCTCACCAAGGGGGTCTCTCTGCGAGCAGTACTTC. Protein: CASSPRGSLCEQYF.

This clonotype was recorded a few times. The genes are TRBV7-9 and TRBJ1-2; D gene ambiguous. Trimming removed 5 bases at V and 7 bases at J, with 17 bases between. This CDR3 region has 14 residues. Per the germline V gene, CDR1 is SEHNR and CDR2 is FQNEAQ (reference sequence). The CDR3 spells CASSTNRLGGGYTF. In DNA form, the CDR3 reads TGTGCCAGCAGCACGAATCGACTTGGAGGTGGCTACACCTTC. The complete variable domain, with remaining parts taken from reference TRBV7-9 and TRBJ1-2, reads DTGVSQNPRHKITKRGQNVTFRCDPISEHNRLYWYRQTLGQGPEFLTYFQNEAQLEKSRLLSDRFSAERPKGSFSTLEIQRTEQGDSAMYLCASSTNRLGGGYTFGSGTRLTVV.